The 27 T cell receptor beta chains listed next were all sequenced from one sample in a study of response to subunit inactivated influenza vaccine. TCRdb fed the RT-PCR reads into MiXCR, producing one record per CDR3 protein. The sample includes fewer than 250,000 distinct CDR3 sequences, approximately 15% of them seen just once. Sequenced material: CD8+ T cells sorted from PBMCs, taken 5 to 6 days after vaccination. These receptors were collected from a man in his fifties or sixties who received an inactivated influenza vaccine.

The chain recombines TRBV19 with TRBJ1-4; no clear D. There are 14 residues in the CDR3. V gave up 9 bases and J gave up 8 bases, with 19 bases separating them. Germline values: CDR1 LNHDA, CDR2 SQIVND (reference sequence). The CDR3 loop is CASSPQLSGEKLFF. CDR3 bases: TGTGCCAGCTCCCCTCAGCTATCGGGGGAAAAACTGTTTTTT.

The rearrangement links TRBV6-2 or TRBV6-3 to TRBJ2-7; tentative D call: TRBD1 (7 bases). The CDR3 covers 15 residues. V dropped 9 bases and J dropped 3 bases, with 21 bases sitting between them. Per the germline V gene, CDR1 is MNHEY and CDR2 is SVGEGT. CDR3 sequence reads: CARKQEGAIDYEQYF. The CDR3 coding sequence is TGTGCCAGAAAACAGGAGGGGGCGATTGACTACGAGCAGTACTTC.

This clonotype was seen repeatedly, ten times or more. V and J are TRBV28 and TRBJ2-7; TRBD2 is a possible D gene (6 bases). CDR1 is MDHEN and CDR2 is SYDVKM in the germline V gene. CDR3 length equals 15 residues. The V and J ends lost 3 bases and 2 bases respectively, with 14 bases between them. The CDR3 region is CASSFRGGKAYEQYF. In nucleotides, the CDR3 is TGTGCCAGCAGTTTTAGGGGCGGGAAAGCCTACGAGCAGTACTTC.

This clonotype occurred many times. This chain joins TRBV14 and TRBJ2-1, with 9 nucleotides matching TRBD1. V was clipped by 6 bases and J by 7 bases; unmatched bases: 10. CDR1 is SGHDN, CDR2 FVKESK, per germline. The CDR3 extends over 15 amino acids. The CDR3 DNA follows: TGTGCCAGCAGTCCCGGGACAGGGATTTTAAATGAGCAGTTCTTC. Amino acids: CASSPGTGILNEQFF.

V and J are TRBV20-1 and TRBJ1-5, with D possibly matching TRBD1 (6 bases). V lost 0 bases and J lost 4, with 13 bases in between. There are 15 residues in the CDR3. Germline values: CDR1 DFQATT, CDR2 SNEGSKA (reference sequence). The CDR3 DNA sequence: TGCAGTGCTAGAGACGTAGGGGGTTTTAATCAGCCCCAGCATTTT. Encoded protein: CSARDVGGFNQPQHF.

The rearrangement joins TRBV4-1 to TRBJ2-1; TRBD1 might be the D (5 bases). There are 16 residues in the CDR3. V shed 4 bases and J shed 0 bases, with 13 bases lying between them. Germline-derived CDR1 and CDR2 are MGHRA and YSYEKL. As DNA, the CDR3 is TGCGCCAGCAGCCCCTTCGGAGACAGCTCCTACAATGAGCAGTTCTTC. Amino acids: CASSPFGDSSYNEQFF.

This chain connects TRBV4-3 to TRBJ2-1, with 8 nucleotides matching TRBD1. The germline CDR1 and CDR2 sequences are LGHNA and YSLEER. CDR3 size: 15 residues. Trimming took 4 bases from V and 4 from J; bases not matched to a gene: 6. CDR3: CASSPGQEVYNEQFF. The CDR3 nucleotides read TGCGCCAGCAGCCCGGGACAGGAGGTGTACAATGAGCAGTTCTTC.

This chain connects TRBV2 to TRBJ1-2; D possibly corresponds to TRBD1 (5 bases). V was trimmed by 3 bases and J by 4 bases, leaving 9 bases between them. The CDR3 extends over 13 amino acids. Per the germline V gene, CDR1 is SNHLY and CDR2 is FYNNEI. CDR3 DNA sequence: TGTGCCAGCAGTGAGACAGTAACCTATGGCTACACCTTC. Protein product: CASSETVTYGYTF.

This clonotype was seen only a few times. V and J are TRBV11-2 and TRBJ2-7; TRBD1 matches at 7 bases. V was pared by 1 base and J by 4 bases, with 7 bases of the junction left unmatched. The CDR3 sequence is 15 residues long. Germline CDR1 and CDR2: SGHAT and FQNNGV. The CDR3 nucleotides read TGTGCCAGCAGCTTAGGTGGGACAGAGCTATACGAGCAGTACTTC. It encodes CASSLGGTELYEQYF.

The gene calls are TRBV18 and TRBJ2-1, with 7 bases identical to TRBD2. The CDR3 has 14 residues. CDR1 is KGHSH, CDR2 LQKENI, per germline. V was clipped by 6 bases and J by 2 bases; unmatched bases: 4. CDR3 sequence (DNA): TGTGCCAGCTCTCCGGCGGGAGCCTACAATGAGCAGTTCTTC. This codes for CASSPAGAYNEQFF.

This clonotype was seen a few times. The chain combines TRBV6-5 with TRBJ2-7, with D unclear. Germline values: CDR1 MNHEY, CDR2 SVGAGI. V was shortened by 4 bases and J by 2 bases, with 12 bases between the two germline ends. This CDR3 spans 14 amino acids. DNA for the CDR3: TGTGCCAGCAGTTTCGTTAGAACTCCCTACGAGCAGTACTTC. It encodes CASSFVRTPYEQYF.

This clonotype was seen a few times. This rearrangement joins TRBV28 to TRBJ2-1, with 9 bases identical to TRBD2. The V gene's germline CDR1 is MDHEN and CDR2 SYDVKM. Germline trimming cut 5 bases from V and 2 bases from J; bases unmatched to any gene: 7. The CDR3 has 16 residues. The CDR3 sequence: CASSPRGGRAYNEQFF. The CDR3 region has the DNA TGTGCCAGCAGTCCCCGTGGCGGGAGGGCCTACAATGAGCAGTTCTTC.

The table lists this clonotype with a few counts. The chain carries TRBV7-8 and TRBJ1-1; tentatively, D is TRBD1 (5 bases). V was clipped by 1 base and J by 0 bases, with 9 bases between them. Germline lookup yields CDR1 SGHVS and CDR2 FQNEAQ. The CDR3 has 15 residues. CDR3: CASSLVRGMNTEAFF. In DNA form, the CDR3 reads TGTGCCAGCAGCTTAGTGCGGGGGATGAACACTGAAGCTTTCTTT.

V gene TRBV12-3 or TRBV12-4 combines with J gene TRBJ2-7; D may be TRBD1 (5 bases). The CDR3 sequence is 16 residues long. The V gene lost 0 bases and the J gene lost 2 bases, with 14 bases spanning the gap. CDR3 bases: TGTGCCAGCAGTTTAGCGACAGCCGCATGGACCTACGAGCAGTACTTC. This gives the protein CASSLATAAWTYEQYF.

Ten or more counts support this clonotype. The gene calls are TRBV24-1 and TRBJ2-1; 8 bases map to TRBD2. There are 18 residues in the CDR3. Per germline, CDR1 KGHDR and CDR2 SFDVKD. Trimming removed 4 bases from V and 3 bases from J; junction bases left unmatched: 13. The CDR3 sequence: CATSERGAGGANYNEQFF. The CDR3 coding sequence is TGTGCCACCAGTGAGAGAGGGGCCGGGGGGGCTAACTACAATGAGCAGTTCTTC.

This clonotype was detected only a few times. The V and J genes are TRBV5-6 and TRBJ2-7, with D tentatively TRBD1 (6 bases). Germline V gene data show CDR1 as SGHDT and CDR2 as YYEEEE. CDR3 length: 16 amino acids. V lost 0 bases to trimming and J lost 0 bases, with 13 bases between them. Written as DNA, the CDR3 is TGTGCCAGCAGCTTGGGGCGGACAGCCCTCTCCTACGAGCAGTACTTC. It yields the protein CASSLGRTALSYEQYF.

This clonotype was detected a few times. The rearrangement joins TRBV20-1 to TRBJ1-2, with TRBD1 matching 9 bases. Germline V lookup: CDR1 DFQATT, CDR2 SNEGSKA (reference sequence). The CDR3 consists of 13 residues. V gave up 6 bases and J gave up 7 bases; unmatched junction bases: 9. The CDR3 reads CSADIPDRGGYTF. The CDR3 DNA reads TGCAGTGCGGACATACCGGACAGGGGTGGCTACACCTTC.

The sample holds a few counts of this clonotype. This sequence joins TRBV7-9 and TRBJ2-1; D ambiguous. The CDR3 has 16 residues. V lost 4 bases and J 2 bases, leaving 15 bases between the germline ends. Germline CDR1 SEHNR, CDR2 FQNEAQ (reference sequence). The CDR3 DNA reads TGTGCCAGCAGCTCCGGATCCGTGACACCCTACAATGAGCAGTTCTTC. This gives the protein CASSSGSVTPYNEQFF.

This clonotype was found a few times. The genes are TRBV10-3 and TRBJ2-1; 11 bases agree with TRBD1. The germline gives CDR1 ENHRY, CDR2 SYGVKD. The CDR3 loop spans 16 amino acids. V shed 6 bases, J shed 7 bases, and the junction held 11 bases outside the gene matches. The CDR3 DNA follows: TGTGCCATCAGACCATTCGGACAGGGGGCTGGAAATGAGCAGTTCTTC. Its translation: CAIRPFGQGAGNEQFF.

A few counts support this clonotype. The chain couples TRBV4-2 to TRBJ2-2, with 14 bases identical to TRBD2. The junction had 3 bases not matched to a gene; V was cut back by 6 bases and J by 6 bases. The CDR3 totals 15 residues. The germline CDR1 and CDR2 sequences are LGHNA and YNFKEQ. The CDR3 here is CASRMGLAGAGELFF. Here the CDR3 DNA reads TGTGCCAGCAGGATGGGACTAGCGGGAGCCGGGGAGCTGTTTTTT.

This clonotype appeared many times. CDR3 region: CASSQVSWTPLGKNIQYF. The CDR3 nucleotides are TGCGCCAGCAGCCAAGTCTCCTGGACTCCCTTGGGCAAAAACATTCAGTACTTC. This sequence joins TRBV4-1 and TRBJ2-4; maybe TRBD2 (5 bases). The CDR3 consists of 18 residues. The V gene's germline CDR1 is MGHRA and CDR2 YSYEKL. V lost 1 base to trimming and J lost 3 bases, with 19 bases between them.

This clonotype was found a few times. CDR3 residues: CASSPPRQGGNEKLFF. The DNA of the CDR3 is TGTGCCAGCAGTCCTCCAAGACAGGGGGGGAATGAAAAACTGTTTTTT. This sequence joins TRBV12-3 or TRBV12-4 and TRBJ1-4, with 9 bases identical to TRBD1. The CDR3 has 16 amino acids. J was trimmed by 5 bases and V by 5 bases; bases with no gene match: 9.

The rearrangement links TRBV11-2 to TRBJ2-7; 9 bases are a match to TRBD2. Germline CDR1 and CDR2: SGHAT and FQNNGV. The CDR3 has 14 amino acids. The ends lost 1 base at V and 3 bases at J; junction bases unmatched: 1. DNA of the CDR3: TGTGCCAGCAGCTTAGGCGGGAGGGTCTACGAGCAGTACTTC. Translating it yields CASSLGGRVYEQYF.

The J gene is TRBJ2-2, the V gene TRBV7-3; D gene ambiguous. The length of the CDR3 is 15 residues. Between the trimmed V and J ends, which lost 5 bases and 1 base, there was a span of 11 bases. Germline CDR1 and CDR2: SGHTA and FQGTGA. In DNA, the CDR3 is TGTGCCAGCAGCCCCCGCAGCCAGAACACCGGGGAGCTGTTTTTT. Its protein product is CASSPRSQNTGELFF.

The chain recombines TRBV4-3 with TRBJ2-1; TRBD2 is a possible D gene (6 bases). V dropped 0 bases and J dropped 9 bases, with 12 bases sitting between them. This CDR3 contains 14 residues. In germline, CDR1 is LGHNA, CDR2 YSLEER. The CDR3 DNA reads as TGCGCCAGCAGCCAAGAGGGGGGATGGAGTGAGCAGTTCTTC. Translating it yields CASSQEGGWSEQFF.

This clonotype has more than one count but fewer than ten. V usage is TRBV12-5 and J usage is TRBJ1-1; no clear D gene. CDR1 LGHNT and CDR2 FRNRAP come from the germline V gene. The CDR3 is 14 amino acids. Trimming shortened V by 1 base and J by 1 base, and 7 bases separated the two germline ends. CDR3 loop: CASGLDGGNTEAFF. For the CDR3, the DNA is TGTGCTAGTGGTTTGGACGGCGGGAACACTGAAGCTTTCTTT.

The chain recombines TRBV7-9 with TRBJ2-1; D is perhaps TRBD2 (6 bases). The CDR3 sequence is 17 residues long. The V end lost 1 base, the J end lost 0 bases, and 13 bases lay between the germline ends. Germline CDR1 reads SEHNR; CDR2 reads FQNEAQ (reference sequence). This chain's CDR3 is CASSLGPAGSSYNEQFF. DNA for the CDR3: TGTGCCAGCAGCTTAGGACCGGCGGGAAGCTCCTACAATGAGCAGTTCTTC.